Described below is a single T cell receptor beta chain sequence and its context. CD45RO negativity and positive selection for CCR7 defined naive CD8 cells, a population that excluded terminally differentiated effector memory CD45RA+ cells. This sample is drawn from a study of shared clonotypes between healthy human individuals. TCRdb keeps only in-frame clones here, not all; method: immunoSEQ multiplex PCR. The table includes hundreds of thousands of clones, around 96% detected once. CDR1 is SEHNR and CDR2 is FQNEAQ in the germline V gene (reference sequence). This CDR3 is 14 amino acids long. Trimming removed 5 bases at V and 2 bases at J, with 10 bases between.

The sequenced material came from naive CD8+ T cells sorted from blood. The chain recombines TRBV7-9 with TRBJ2-1; TRBD2 might be the D (6 bases). The clonotype was recovered from a woman aged 30 to 39 in good health. CDR3 in amino acids: CASSPSEAYNEQFF. The CDR3 DNA reads as TGTGCCAGCAGCCCTAGCGAGGCCTACAATGAGCAGTTCTTC.